The sequence of this TCR beta chain was determined in a study of T cells in Graves' hyperthyroidism and ophthalmopathy. General study results and limits: Median prediction lead before ophthalmopathy onset was about 6.5 months with the model. Separating ophthalmopathy from stable hyperthyroidism was achieved by a 13 V-J model.

Trimming took 7 bases from V and 1 from J; bases not matched to a gene: 3. The CDR3 spans 14 residues. The germline V gene encodes CDR1 MDHEN and CDR2 SYDVKM. The source of the PBMCs was approximately 10 ml of fresh peripheral blood. This clonotype was detected only a few times. Antigen unknown. The source material, RNA transcripts, was used to amplify TCR beta CDR3 regions. Initially, a first-round RT-PCR of the TCR CDR3 employed the HTBI primer set. TCRdb recomputed calls from the multiplex PCR reads with MiXCR, one row per CDR3 protein. The repertoire holds over 500,000 distinct CDR3 sequences, 11% to 15% seen once, with over 11% in the top ten.

The sample was blood. The TCR sequence derives from a woman in her thirties or forties with Graves' hyperthyroidism. V is TRBV28 and J is TRBJ2-7; 11 nucleotides match TRBD2. The CDR3 DNA reads as TGTGCCAGCACCGGGACTAGCGGATCCTACGAGCAGTACTTC. This encodes CASTGTSGSYEQYF.